The text below deals with one TCR beta chain. Its antigen specificity is not known. The record has no base qualities; no much larger clone is one base away. The trim is 6 bases for V and 2 bases for J, with a gap of 8 bases between the germline ends. Including the terminal cysteine and phenylalanine, the CDR3 comprises 13 residues. Solely the CDR3 DNA is kept, with 39 bases framed from the first base. The CDR1 and CDR2 encoded by the germline V gene are LGHNT and FRNRAP. The source of the sample is a study of blood T cell repertoires in COVID-19 (dated by TCRdb to about 2020). Concerning the study at large: Samples covering the acute and convalescent phases of COVID-19 were provided by collaborators in the United States, Italy and Spain. The material from the prospective study consisted of cDNA or gDNA derived from T cells, B-cell-depleted T cells, or PBMCs. The dataset comprised deeply sampled blood TCRbeta repertoires from subjects exposed to, actively infected with, or recovered from COVID-19. A freely available public database, intended as a resource for researchers studying the immune response to SARS-CoV-2, is where the repertoires were released. Samples were obtained from the ongoing ImmuneRACE study (first 160 participants) and from some 1,200 subjects provided by 6 global collaborators. Sample metadata almost always included a de-identified subject ID, COVID-19 status, age in years and sex. Where available, HLA class I and class II types were taken from metadata supplied by the sample provider and were not determined by assay-based typing. Findings and caveats that apply to the study as a whole: Clinical and demographic metadata were provided uncurated, with the amount varying by source and participant.

At one collaborating source in Seattle, patients were enrolled during active infection and were followed longitudinally through the course of disease. The collaborating institutions used their own protocols to collect whole blood in K2EDTA tubes. For TCRbeta analysis, collaborators shipped samples in one of three forms: frozen whole blood, isolated PBMCs, or DNA extracted from either of those sample types. TCRbeta CDR3 regions were amplified from genomic DNA by means of the immunoSEQ Assay, a bias-controlled multiplex PCR. Per the original workflow: Within the assay, amplification of reference gene primers was used to estimate how many nucleated cells each sample contained. Sequence reads were collapsed and filtered to measure the absolute abundance of every unique TCRbeta CDR3 rearrangement. For each sample, productive Simpson clonality was calculated as the square root of Simpson's diversity index over productive rearrangements. TCRdb re-hosts the immuneACCESS table, in-frame sequences only. Its copies lack some clones; in the studies checked, an unresolved V gene accounts for under half of them, and the cause for the rest is not known. V, J and clone size are taken as reported in that table, and D and trimming were inferred from the DNA itself. This sample is represented by about 48,000 clones; 70% to 90% of them were singletons. The ten largest clones capture 2.6% of the sample.

Material: peripheral blood. The receptor was isolated from a woman of 80 years or more with COVID-19, enrolled during active disease. The rearranged chain carries TRBV12-5 and TRBJ1-3; the D gene is possibly TRBD1, with 5 bases matching. CDR3 reads: CASGQEPGNTIYF. The DNA sequence is TGTGCTAGTGGACAGGAGCCTGGAAACACCATATATTTT.